Following are 26 T cell receptor beta chains from one sample sequenced in a study of shared clonotypes between healthy human individuals. Clones were sequenced by immunoSEQ multiplex PCR, and TCRdb holds only the in-frame ones, with some missing. This repertoire shows around 2.5 million clones, 80% to 95% found once; its top ten account for about 0.34%. The sequenced sample consisted of naive CD4+ T cells from PBMCs. Indicated subset: CD45RA+ positively selected. The origin of the receptors is a young man in good health. Some clones in this sample may be carry-over from other donors' samples.

Details on this clone: The same CDR3 arises from other DNA sequences in this sample as well. The chain combines TRBV6-5 with TRBJ1-2; D may be TRBD1 (6 bases). V lost 8 bases to trimming and J lost 2 bases, with 6 bases between them. Germline CDR1 and CDR2: MNHEY and SVGAGI. The CDR3 runs 11 residues. CDR3 protein: CASGQNYGYTF. As DNA, the CDR3 is TGTGCCAGCGGACAGAACTATGGCTACACCTTC.

The rearrangement joins TRBV18 to TRBJ2-5; TRBD2 agrees at 8 bases. With 2 bases clipped from V and 2 bases from J, the junction kept 7 bases outside the gene matches. Germline CDR1 and CDR2: KGHSH and LQKENI. CDR3 length: 16 residues. The DNA of the CDR3 is TGTGCCAGCTCACCAGTGGGGAGCGGGGGTCAAGAGACCCAGTACTTC. Its protein product is CASSPVGSGGQETQYF.

The chain uses TRBV7-9 and TRBJ2-1; D may be TRBD1 or TRBD2 (6 bases each). This CDR3 has 16 amino acids. Germline V gene data show CDR1 as SEHNR and CDR2 as FQNEAQ (reference sequence). Trimming cost V 4 bases and J 2 bases, with 15 bases left between them. Here the CDR3 DNA reads TGTGCCAGCAGCTGGGATGGGGGGCGCGCCTACAATGAGCAGTTCTTC. Translation gives CASSWDGGRAYNEQFF. Supplemented by reference TRBV7-9 and TRBJ2-1, the full variable domain reads DTGVSQNPRHKITKRGQNVTFRCDPISEHNRLYWYRQTLGQGPEFLTYFQNEAQLEKSRLLSDRFSAERPKGSFSTLEIQRTEQGDSAMYLCASSWDGGRAYNEQFFGPGTRLTVL.

The chain uses TRBV5-5 and TRBJ2-1; unclear D gene. In germline, CDR1 is SGHKS, CDR2 YYEKEE (reference sequence). V was trimmed by 4 bases and J by 3 bases, leaving 2 bases between them. The CDR3 consists of 11 residues. The CDR3 coding sequence is TGTGCCAGCAGCCACTACAATGAGCAGTTCTTC. Amino acid sequence: CASSHYNEQFF.

The chain links TRBV5-1 to TRBJ1-5; D may be TRBD1 (5 bases). V dropped 0 bases and J dropped 5 bases, with 9 bases sitting between them. CDR1 and CDR2 (germline): SGHRS, YFSETQ. CDR3 length: 14 residues. The CDR3 loop reads CASSLATGHQPQHF. The CDR3 DNA follows: TGCGCCAGCAGCTTGGCTACAGGACATCAGCCCCAGCATTTT. Full variable domain (outside the CDR3, taken from reference TRBV5-1 and TRBJ1-5): KAGVTQTPRYLIKTRGQQVTLSCSPISGHRSVSWYQQTPGQGLQFLFEYFSETQRNKGNFPGRFSGRQFSNSRSEMNVSTLELGDSALYLCASSLATGHQPQHFGDGTRLSIL.

The rearrangement links TRBV11-2 to TRBJ1-2; D not resolved. CDR3 size: 15 residues. V lost 1 base and J 4 bases, leaving 13 bases between the germline ends. Germline V gives CDR1 SGHAT, CDR2 FQNNGV. CDR3 nucleotides: TGTGCCAGCAGCTTAGGCGGGTCCCTCTCCTATGGCTACACCTTC. The encoded protein is CASSLGGSLSYGYTF.

In nucleotides, the CDR3 is TGTGCCAGCAGCTCCGGGCGGATTAATTCACCCCTCCACTTT. Protein product: CASSSGRINSPLHF. The chain joins TRBV7-3 to TRBJ1-6; D not certain. The length of the CDR3 is 14 residues. Germline CDR1 SGHTA, CDR2 FQGTGA. Trimming removed 4 bases at V and 6 bases at J, with 10 bases between. Filled out from reference TRBV7-3 and TRBJ1-6, the complete variable domain reads GAGVSQTPSNKVTEKGKYVELRCDPISGHTALYWYRQSLGQGPEFLIYFQGTGAADDSGLPNDRFFAVRPEGSVSTLKIQRTERGDSAVYLCASSSGRINSPLHFGNGTRLTVT.

This sequence joins TRBV27 and TRBJ2-5, with D maybe TRBD2 (7 bases). V dropped 7 bases and J dropped 7 bases, with 16 bases sitting between them. CDR1 MNHEY and CDR2 SMNVEV come from the germline V gene (reference sequence). This CDR3 spans 13 amino acids. CDR3: CASTNGQRGTQYF. The CDR3 coding sequence is TGTGCCAGCACCAACGGACAGCGGGGGACCCAGTACTTC.

The CDR3 nucleotides are TGCGCCAGCAGTCAATCCAGGGGGCCGAACAGGGATGGACAAGAGACCCAGTACTTC. This sequence encodes CASSQSRGPNRDGQETQYF. The chain employs TRBV23-1 and TRBJ2-5; 8 nucleotides match TRBD1. TRBV23-1 is an open reading frame whose function is uncertain. V was pared by 0 bases and J by 2 bases, with 14 bases of the junction left unmatched. The CDR3 has 19 residues.

The genes are TRBV27 and TRBJ2-5, with D tentatively TRBD1 (5 bases). Trimming removed 4 bases from V and 4 bases from J, with 13 bases in between. Germline V gives CDR1 MNHEY, CDR2 SMNVEV (reference sequence). The CDR3 totals 14 residues. CDR3 sequence (DNA): TGTGCCAGCAGTTCATCAGGGATCCGAGAGACCCAGTACTTC. Its translation is CASSSSGIRETQYF.

This chain links TRBV18 with TRBJ1-4; TRBD1 is a possible D gene (5 bases). The CDR3 loop spans 20 amino acids. CDR1 and CDR2 (germline): KGHSH, LQKENI. V lost 3 bases and J 2 bases, leaving 25 bases between the germline ends. The CDR3 region is CASSPQSGAAGGSTNEKLFF. The DNA for the CDR3 is TGTGCCAGCTCACCCCAGTCTGGGGCAGCTGGGGGGTCGACTAATGAAAAACTGTTTTTT.

The chain links TRBV13 to TRBJ2-7; possible D gene TRBD1, 6 bases. Trimming pared 4 bases from V and 5 bases from J, leaving 18 bases between. CDR3 length: 15 amino acids. Germline CDR1 and CDR2: PRHDT and FYEKMQ (reference sequence). The CDR3 nucleotides read TGTGCCAGCAGCTCGCAACCGGGACACGGGGACGAGCAGTACTTC. Encoded protein: CASSSQPGHGDEQYF. The full variable domain, rest sourced from reference TRBV13 and TRBJ2-7, is AAGVIQSPRHLIKEKRETATLKCYPIPRHDTVYWYQQGPGQDPQFLISFYEKMQSDKGSIPDRFSAQQFSDYHSELNMSSLELGDSALYFCASSSQPGHGDEQYFGPGTRLTVT.

CDR3 sequence: CASSLHQNYEQYF. The CDR3 nucleotides are TGTGCCAGCAGCTTACACCAAAACTACGAGCAGTACTTC. The rearrangement joins TRBV7-8 to TRBJ2-7; D ambiguous. Germline V gene data show CDR1 as SGHVS and CDR2 as FQNEAQ. This CDR3 is 13 amino acids long. Trimming left V 2 bases short and J 3 bases short, with 8 bases between.

The chain joins TRBV9 to TRBJ2-3, with D uncertain. CDR1 and CDR2 from the germline V gene are SGDLS and YYNGEE. V was pared by 4 bases and J by 3 bases, with 12 bases between. The CDR3 contains 14 residues. The CDR3 is CASSPQGRTDTQYF. CDR3 bases: TGTGCCAGCAGCCCCCAAGGCCGTACAGATACGCAGTATTTT.

This rearrangement joins TRBV7-2 to TRBJ2-7, with 7 bases that match TRBD2. Germline CDR1 reads SGHTA; CDR2 reads FQGNSA. This CDR3 comprises 15 residues. J was trimmed by 0 bases and V by 6 bases; bases with no gene match: 8. The CDR3 DNA is TGTGCCAGCAGGGAATCCCTAGCGGCCTCCTACGAGCAGTACTTC. It codes for CASRESLAASYEQYF.

The chain employs TRBV18 and TRBJ1-1; perhaps TRBD1 as D (5 bases). Germline CDR1 and CDR2: KGHSH and LQKENI. The V gene lost 3 bases and the J gene lost 4 bases, with 21 bases spanning the gap. CDR3 length: 17 residues. As DNA, the CDR3 is TGTGCCAGCTCACCTTCCGTCGAGGGCGGGGGGAGCACTGAAGCTTTCTTT. Translation: CASSPSVEGGGSTEAFF.

V gene TRBV6-4 combines with J gene TRBJ2-7; no definite D call. The V gene lost 10 bases and the J gene lost 5 bases, with 18 bases spanning the gap. Germline V gives CDR1 MRHNA, CDR2 SNTAGT. This CDR3 has 13 amino acids. In DNA form, the CDR3 reads TGTGCCACCCCCGAAGAGATTGGGCACGAGCAGTACTTC. Protein: CATPEEIGHEQYF.

This clone was seen only once. The chain is built from TRBV7-8 and TRBJ1-1; a weak D match, TRBD1 (5 bases). This CDR3 contains 14 residues. Per germline, CDR1 SGHVS and CDR2 FQNEAQ. Trimming stripped 3 bases from V and 1 base from J, with 9 bases between. This chain's CDR3 is CASSFRVENTEAFF. Here the CDR3 DNA reads TGTGCCAGCAGCTTCAGGGTGGAGAACACTGAAGCTTTCTTT.

J is TRBJ1-1 and V is TRBV6-6; the D is unclear. Trimming cost V 7 bases and J 2 bases, with 11 bases left between them. Germline lookup yields CDR1 MNHNY and CDR2 SVGAGI (reference sequence). The CDR3 is 13 amino acids. CDR3 region: CASKYNANTEAFF. CDR3 DNA sequence: TGTGCCAGCAAATACAACGCAAACACTGAAGCTTTCTTT.

The gene calls are TRBV5-1 and TRBJ2-2; the match to TRBD1 covers 9 bases. Germline assignment: CDR1 SGHRS and CDR2 YFSETQ. The CDR3 runs 16 residues. With 3 bases clipped from V and 4 bases from J, the junction kept 7 bases outside the gene matches. In DNA form, the CDR3 reads TGCGCCAGCAGCTCCGGACAGGGGAAGGGCACCGGGGAGCTGTTTTTT. Protein product: CASSSGQGKGTGELFF.

The rearrangement uses TRBV11-2 and TRBJ1-2; 10 bases are shared with TRBD1. With 1 base clipped from V and 6 bases from J, the junction kept 5 bases outside the gene matches. The V gene's germline CDR1 is SGHAT and CDR2 FQNNGV. The CDR3 totals 15 residues. The DNA for the CDR3 is TGTGCCAGCAGCTTAGGAGACAGGGGGCGAGATGGCTACACCTTC. This encodes CASSLGDRGRDGYTF.

The rearrangement uses TRBV28 and TRBJ1-5; TRBD1 is a possible D gene (5 bases). Germline V CDR1 and CDR2: MDHEN, SYDVKM. This CDR3 region has 14 residues. Trimming removed 8 bases from V and 3 bases from J, with 14 bases in between. As DNA, the CDR3 is TGTGCCAGCGCTCCCGGGACCGTCAATCAGCCCCAGCATTTT. It is translated as CASAPGTVNQPQHF.

The chain combines TRBV30 with TRBJ1-2, with 8 nucleotides matching TRBD1. There are 13 residues in the CDR3. CDR1 is GTSNPN and CDR2 is SVGIG in the germline V gene (reference sequence). With V trimmed by 0 bases and J by 6 bases, 3 bases remained unmatched. CDR3 nucleotides: TGTGCCTGGAGTGTAAACAGGGGGAATGGCTACACCTTC. Its translation is CAWSVNRGNGYTF.

The rearrangement uses TRBV28 and TRBJ1-1; a weak D match, TRBD1 (5 bases). Trimming shortened V by 1 base and J by 1 base, and 7 bases separated the two germline ends. CDR1 MDHEN and CDR2 SYDVKM come from the germline V gene. This CDR3 has 14 residues. The CDR3, as DNA: TGTGCCAGCAGTTTATTTACAGGGAACACTGAAGCTTTCTTT. Its protein is CASSLFTGNTEAFF.

The chain has TRBV7-8 and TRBJ1-1; 7 bases are a match to TRBD1. This CDR3 has 17 residues. Germline-derived CDR1 and CDR2 are SGHVS and FQNEAQ. J lost 1 base, V lost 5 bases, and 13 bases had no gene match. CDR3 coding DNA: TGTGCCAGCAGCCTTAGGGACAGAAGTGGTTGGAACACTGAAGCTTTCTTT. Translated, it gives CASSLRDRSGWNTEAFF.

The V gene is TRBV4-1, the J gene TRBJ2-5; tentatively, D is TRBD2 (5 bases). The DNA end favors TRBJ2-7, so the J call may be wrong. Germline assignment: CDR1 MGHRA and CDR2 YSYEKL. This CDR3 contains 14 residues. Here the CDR3 reads CASSQVFRGYEQYF. CDR3 sequence (DNA): TGCGCCAGCAGCCAAGTATTTCGGGGATACGAGCAGTACTTC.